Presented here are 14 T cell receptor beta chains from one specimen sequenced in a study of PD-L1 blockade in urothelial cancer. Time point described: peripheral blood 6 weeks after treatment start. TCRdb keeps only in-frame clones here, not all; method: immunoSEQ multiplex PCR. In the table there are 48,000 or so clones, approximately 80% of which are singletons. This specimen was PBMCs, taken around atezolizumab (anti-PD-L1) treatment. These receptor sequences come from a man aged 70 or older with urothelial cancer.

The rearrangement links TRBV6-5 to TRBJ2-7; D unclear. The CDR3 is 14 amino acids. Germline V gives CDR1 MNHEY, CDR2 SVGAGI. V lost 0 bases and J 3 bases, leaving 9 bases between the germline ends. The CDR3 protein is CASSYSEDSYEQYF. The CDR3 nucleotides are TGTGCCAGCAGTTACTCTGAGGATAGCTACGAGCAGTACTTC.

The CDR3 protein is CAPGGLAETGELFF. The CDR3 DNA sequence: TGTGCTCCGGGTGGCCTAGCTGAGACCGGGGAGCTGTTTTTT. This chain joins TRBV7-9 and TRBJ2-2; a weak D match, TRBD2 (5 bases). The CDR3 runs to 14 residues. Germline CDR1 is SEHNR and CDR2 is FQNEAQ (reference sequence).

The V gene is TRBV19, the J gene TRBJ2-1; 7 bases are shared with TRBD2. This CDR3 comprises 15 residues. Germline V gives CDR1 LNHDA, CDR2 SQIVND (reference sequence). Trimming cost V 1 base and J 5 bases; bases outside gene matches: 5. The CDR3 here is CASSIGAGRDNEQFF. The CDR3 DNA follows: TGTGCCAGTAGTATAGGAGCGGGAAGAGACAATGAGCAGTTCTTC.

The J gene is TRBJ1-3, the V gene TRBV2, with D unclear. The CDR3 is made up of 16 amino acids. Germline CDR1 and CDR2: SNHLY and FYNNEI. The ends were cut back, 2 bases at V and 4 bases at J, with 15 bases in the middle. The CDR3 sequence is CASSENLAGSGNTIYF. CDR3 bases: TGTGCCAGCAGTGAAAACCTGGCAGGCTCAGGAAACACCATATATTTT.

This chain connects TRBV5-1 to TRBJ2-5; D possibly corresponds to TRBD1 (7 bases). The V end lost 2 bases, the J end lost 3 bases, and 8 bases lay between the germline ends. The V gene's germline CDR1 is SGHRS and CDR2 YFSETQ. The CDR3 consists of 13 residues. The CDR3 DNA reads as TGCGCCAGCAGCTTCAGGGGGGAAGAGACCCAGTACTTC. Translation gives CASSFRGEETQYF.

The chain is built from TRBV6-1 and TRBJ2-7; possibly TRBD2 for D (6 bases). Germline CDR1 and CDR2: MNHNS and SASEGT. The CDR3 consists of 14 residues. Between the trimmed V and J ends, which lost 6 bases and 2 bases, there was a span of 14 bases. CDR3 DNA: TGTGCCAGCAGCCATGTGCGGGATCCCTACGAGCAGTACTTC. It specifies CASSHVRDPYEQYF.

The J gene is TRBJ2-1, the V gene TRBV9; D is unresolved. Germline CDR1 reads SGDLS; CDR2 reads YYNGEE. CDR3 length: 15 residues. Trimming left V 1 base short and J 9 bases short, with 17 bases between. This CDR3 is CASSVSNHPLGEQFF. CDR3 sequence (DNA): TGTGCCAGCAGCGTAAGCAACCACCCGCTCGGTGAGCAGTTCTTC.

The chain recombines TRBV5-1 with TRBJ2-1, with 7 bases identical to TRBD2. The V gene end was trimmed by 4 bases and the J gene end by 2 bases; junction bases not matched to a gene: 9. This CDR3 has 16 residues. CDR1 is SGHRS and CDR2 is YFSETQ in the germline V gene. For the CDR3, the DNA is TGCGCCAGCAGCCTTTTGTCAAGCGGGGCCTACAATGAGCAGTTCTTC. As protein: CASSLLSSGAYNEQFF.

The chain is built from TRBV2 and TRBJ2-7; 9 nucleotides align to TRBD1. Germline V gene lookup returns CDR1 SNHLY and CDR2 FYNNEI. This CDR3 contains 13 residues. V shed 10 bases, J shed 4 bases, and the junction held 8 bases outside the gene matches. CDR3 loop: CATVGQGIYEQYF. In DNA form, the CDR3 reads TGTGCCACCGTGGGACAGGGTATTTACGAGCAGTACTTC. The full variable domain, completed using reference TRBV2 and TRBJ2-7, is EPEVTQTPSHQVTQMGQEVILRCVPISNHLYFYWYRQILGQKVEFLVSFYNNEISEKSEIFDDQFSVERPDGSNFTLKIRSTKLEDSAMYFCATVGQGIYEQYFGPGTRLTVT.

V gene TRBV6-5 combines with J gene TRBJ1-2, with 10 bases lining up with TRBD1. The length of the CDR3 is 16 residues. Germline assignment: CDR1 MNHEY and CDR2 SVGAGI. With 0 bases clipped from V and 4 bases from J, the junction kept 5 bases outside the gene matches. Written as DNA, the CDR3 is TGTGCCAGCAGTTACTCGAGGACAGGGGGGAGCTATGGCTACACCTTC. Translating gives CASSYSRTGGSYGYTF.

This clone was found once. A junction boundary mismatches the germline segment, possibly from a read error. This chain uses TRBV5-1 with TRBJ2-2; D possibly corresponds to TRBD2 (5 bases). The CDR3 covers 13 residues. Germline-derived CDR1 and CDR2 are SGHRS and YFSETQ. CDR3 DNA: TGCGCCAGCAGCTCCGGGAACCCCGGGGAGCTGTTTTTT. Protein: CASSSGNPGELFF.

The chain joins TRBV7-9 to TRBJ2-7, with 11 bases identical to TRBD1. After removal of 3 bases from V and 4 bases from J, the junction contained 2 bases not matched to a gene. The CDR3 totals 14 residues. Germline V gene lookup returns CDR1 SEHNR and CDR2 FQNEAQ (reference sequence). CDR3 bases: TGTGCCAGCAGCTTGGACAGGGGGCTTTACGAGCAGTACTTC. Residues: CASSLDRGLYEQYF.

The chain uses TRBV2 and TRBJ1-2; D unresolved. This CDR3 is built from 8 residues. The V end was cut by 8 bases, the J end by 12 bases, with 7 bases between. Germline assignment: CDR1 SNHLY and CDR2 FYNNEI. DNA of the CDR3: TGTGCCAGCGCCCCGGACACCTTC. Amino acids: CASAPDTF.

This rearrangement joins TRBV7-8 to TRBJ2-1; 11 bases are a match to TRBD2. Germline loops: CDR1 SGHVS, CDR2 FQNEAQ. CDR3 length: 17 amino acids. The trim removed 0 bases at V and 6 bases at J, leaving 7 bases unmatched. CDR3 loop: CASSLAPTSGSSNEQFF. The DNA for the CDR3 is TGTGCCAGCAGCTTAGCCCCCACTAGCGGGAGCAGCAATGAGCAGTTCTTC.